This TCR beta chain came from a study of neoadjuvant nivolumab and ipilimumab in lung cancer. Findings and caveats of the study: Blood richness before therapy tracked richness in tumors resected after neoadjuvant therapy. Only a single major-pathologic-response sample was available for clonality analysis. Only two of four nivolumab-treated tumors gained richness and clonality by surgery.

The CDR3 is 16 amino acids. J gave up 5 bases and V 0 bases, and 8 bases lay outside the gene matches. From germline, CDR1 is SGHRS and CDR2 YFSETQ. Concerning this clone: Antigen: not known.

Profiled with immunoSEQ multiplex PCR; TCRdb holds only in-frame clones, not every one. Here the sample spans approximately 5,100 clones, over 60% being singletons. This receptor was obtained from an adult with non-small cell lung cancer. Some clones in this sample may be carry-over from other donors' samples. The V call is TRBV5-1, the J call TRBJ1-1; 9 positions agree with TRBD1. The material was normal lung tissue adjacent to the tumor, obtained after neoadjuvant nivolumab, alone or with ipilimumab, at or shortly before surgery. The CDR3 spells CASSLEPQGARTEAFF. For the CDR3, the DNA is TGCGCCAGCAGCTTGGAGCCACAGGGGGCCAGGACTGAAGCTTTCTTT.